This TCR beta chain was retrieved from a study of CD8 T cells in ankylosing spondylitis. Study results and limitations: Some motif variants had been reported before (in reactive arthritis synovial fluid and blood). Researchers reportedly found disease-linked clones significantly enriched in matched ankylosing spondylitis synovial fluid.

Scientists made TCR beta libraries using quantitative 5'-RACE with molecular barcodes. TCRdb re-called the 5' RACE reads with MiXCR, one entry per CDR3 protein. The table includes under 400,000 distinct CDR3 sequences, 11% detected once. V lost 10 bases and J lost 6, with 15 bases in between. From germline, CDR1 is LNHDA and CDR2 SQIVND (reference sequence). There are 12 residues in the CDR3. The table lists this clonotype with a few counts. What it recognizes is unknown. The chain has TRBV19 and TRBJ1-2; D is unresolved. This receptor was obtained from a female donor with ankylosing spondylitis or in good health (not recorded which). The sequenced sample was blood, either unsorted or a sorted T cell fraction (not recorded which). Here the CDR3 reads CAISVQDHGYTF. The CDR3 DNA reads TGTGCCATTTCCGTCCAGGACCATGGCTACACCTTC. Combining the CDR3 with reference TRBV19 and TRBJ1-2 gives the whole variable domain DGGITQSPKYLFRKEGQNVTLSCEQNLNHDAMYWYRQDPGQGLRLIYYSQIVNDFQKGDIAEGYSVSREKKESFPLTVTSAQKNPTAFYLCAISVQDHGYTFGSGTRLTVV.